This TCR beta chain was sequenced in a study of shared clonotypes between healthy human individuals. General study results and limits: What naive subsets generally showed was a larger estimated richness than memory subsets showed.

The method was immunoSEQ multiplex PCR; TCRdb's version includes in-frame clones alone and lacks a portion of them. Of millions of clones in the sample, 93% were seen once. On this clone: Its specificity is not known.

The length of the CDR3 is 15 residues. V trimming: 2 bases; J trimming: 7 bases; junction bases outside the gene matches: 6. Germline lookup yields CDR1 SGDLS and CDR2 YYNGEE. CD45RO negativity and positive selection for CCR7 defined naive CD8 cells, a population that excluded terminally differentiated effector memory CD45RA+ cells. This TCR was sampled from a man aged 18-30 years in good health. Some clones in this sample may be carry-over from other donors' samples. The sequenced material came from naive CD8+ T cells from PBMCs. This chain links TRBV9 with TRBJ2-2, with 9 bases fitting TRBD1. The CDR3 region has the DNA TGTGCCAGCAGCGTTACAGGGGGCGGCGGCGGGGAGCTGTTTTTT. This sequence encodes CASSVTGGGGGELFF.